The present T cell receptor (beta chain) was sequenced within a study of shared clonotypes between healthy human individuals (dated by TCRdb to about 2020). In terms of the full investigation: A few men and two women, aged 18 to 49 years, made up the cohort. Between about 0.85 and 9.5 billion PBMCs per donor were obtained by leukapheresis. Blood TCR repertoires of five healthy adults were deeply sequenced to estimate repertoire size and the extent of clonotype sharing between individuals. Libraries were prepared and TCR repertoires were sequenced by different laboratories using diverse techniques, in order to increase sequencing depth and limit assay-specific biases.

Here is what the overall study found, with its caveats: Because the study included only a small number of donors, the genetic and exposure-history diversity represented was limited. Based on pairwise subsampling, the degree of clonotype sharing among donors was expected to be affected by sequencing depth. Sampling was restricted to blood, and TCR repertoires in tissues likely differ from the TCR repertoires found in blood.

The donors were healthy, HIV-negative adults with no recently reported acute infections or vaccinations. Every donor was a Caucasian adult residing in Nashville, Tennessee, USA. For unsorted samples, some 90 million PBMCs were counted, and genomic DNA was extracted using the QIAamp DNA Blood Mini kit. Blood was obtained by leukapheresis, after which PBMCs were separated by Ficoll-Histopaque density gradient centrifugation and cryopreserved in liquid nitrogen vapor phase. Taken from cysteine to phenylalanine, the CDR3 has 14 residues. Only the CDR3 region is kept as DNA, spanning 42 bases read in frame from base 1. The germline V gene (reference sequence) gives CDR1 as MNHNY and CDR2 as SVGAGI. V and J are truncated by 5 bases and 8 bases respectively, leaving an intervening sequence of 16 bases. A single count supports this clone. Its antigen remains undetermined. No base-level quality is on record; no much larger clone is a single base apart.

Using the deep immunoSEQ assay, TCR CDR3 regions were amplified from genomic DNA by multiplex PCR. For each cell subset, the extracted genomic DNA was distributed evenly across all wells of several immunoSEQ 96-well plates, and each plate served as one replicate. For unsorted PBMC, each replicate PCR was loaded with 250 to 300 ng genomic DNA, equivalent to tens of thousands of T cell genomes. Ten immunoSEQ deep assay plates were used to sequence the unsorted PBMC genomic DNA. The purified libraries were quantified using a Qubit 3.0 fluorometer, sized with a Bioanalyzer 2100, and then quantified again using the KAPA Library Quantification kit. Every immunoSEQ 96-well plate was sequenced on a dedicated single-read 150-cycle Illumina NextSeq 550 flow cell. The authors processed their data as follows. Because the immunoSEQ output held only junctional sequences and lacked quality scores, the filtering could not match the filtering applied to full-length reads. To assign V/J genes and CDR3, sequences were annotated against IMGT germline references using PyIR, a Python wrapper for IgBLAST v1.9. Reads with weak V/J assignments (E-value above 1e-6), missing CDR3, stop codons, out-of-frame junctions, or ambiguous translated residues were removed. V3J clonotypes were defined as sequences sharing the same inferred V gene, J gene, and CDR3 amino acid sequence. Percentage overlap between repertoires was calculated by dividing the number of shared unique clonotypes by the size of the smaller repertoire. Repertoire richness was assessed with RTK rarefaction, the Chao1 estimator, and Recon v2.1 estimates of unobserved clonotypes. TCRdb's version of the immuneACCESS table is confined to in-frame rearrangements and falls short of the full clone set. An unresolved V gene accounts for under half of the shortfall where checked; the remainder is of unknown origin. From that table come the V and J calls and clone size; the DNA was used to work out D and trimming. Here the sample has under 600,000 clones; about 80% occur a single time. The top ten clones comprise approximately 12% of the sample.

The sample consisted of PBMCs. This clonotype originated in a woman in her thirties or forties in good health. Some clones in this sample may be carry-over from other donors' samples. The receptor chain draws on TRBV6-6 and TRBJ2-1; the D call could be TRBD1 or TRBD2, with each sharing 5 bases. The CDR3 protein: CASSRDGLSHEQFF. In nucleotide form, the sequence is TGTGCCAGCAGTAGGGACGGGCTGTCCCATGAGCAGTTCTTC.